Listed here are 9 T cell receptor beta chains from one sample, sequenced in a study of cytomegalovirus exposure and HLA in healthy donors. The PCR made use of 60 Vbeta and 13 Jbeta primers. Sequencing was performed with immunoSEQ multiplex PCR; in TCRdb, only in-frame clones are kept and a portion is missing. The sample carries more than 30,000 clones, around 70% recorded once. Specimen: PBMCs. The receptors were sampled from a man under 40 in good health and CMV-seronegative.

The gene calls are TRBV7-6 and TRBJ2-1; TRBD1 aligns across 7 bases. The CDR3 contains 13 residues. Germline V gene data show CDR1 as SGHVS and CDR2 as FNYEAQ. Trimming at V came to 5 bases and at J to 6 bases, leaving 4 bases not matched to a gene. The CDR3: CASSNPGGNEQFF. The CDR3 coding sequence is TGTGCCAGCAGCAACCCAGGGGGCAATGAGCAGTTCTTC. The whole variable domain, remainder taken from reference TRBV7-6 and TRBJ2-1, is GAGVSQSPRYKVTKRGQDVALRCDPISGHVSLYWYRQALGQGPEFLTYFNYEAQQDKSGLPNDRFSAERPEGSISTLTIQRTEQRDSAMYRCASSNPGGNEQFFGPGTRLTVL.

This clone has a handful of counts. V usage is TRBV12-5 and J usage is TRBJ1-1, with D tentatively TRBD1 (5 bases). The V gene lost 0 bases and the J gene lost 5 bases, with 28 bases spanning the gap. The CDR3 has 20 amino acids. CDR1 is LGHNT and CDR2 is FRNRAP in the germline V gene. CDR3 DNA sequence: TGTGCTAGTGGTTTGGTCGCCCGCGGGGTGGTGGACATAACCGGGACTGAAGCTTTCTTT. Translation gives CASGLVARGVVDITGTEAFF.

The rearrangement uses TRBV7-2 and TRBJ1-2; D is perhaps TRBD1 (5 bases). The V end was cut by 7 bases, the J end by 3 bases, with 21 bases between. The CDR3 spans 16 residues. CDR1 is SGHTA and CDR2 is FQGNSA in the germline V gene. CDR3 in amino acids: CASNQRPGRGDYGYTF. The CDR3 DNA sequence: TGTGCCAGCAACCAAAGACCCGGTCGGGGGGACTATGGCTACACCTTC.

The chain uses TRBV4-1 and TRBJ2-7, with D perhaps TRBD1 (6 bases). CDR1 is MGHRA, CDR2 YSYEKL, per germline. The CDR3 loop spans 15 amino acids. V was clipped by 3 bases and J by 3 bases, with 15 bases between them. CDR3 DNA sequence: TGCGCCAGCAGCCATACAGGGAAAACCGGCTACGAGCAGTACTTC. Protein sequence: CASSHTGKTGYEQYF.

In DNA form, the CDR3 reads TGCGCCAGCAGCTTGGTGGGGACAGGGAAGGACAATGAGCAGTTCTTC. This sequence encodes CASSLVGTGKDNEQFF. J is TRBJ2-1 and V is TRBV5-1; TRBD1 aligns across 9 bases. Germline V gene sequence: CDR1 SGHRS, CDR2 YFSETQ. V dropped 0 bases and J dropped 5; count of bases not matched to a gene: 6. The CDR3 is 16 residues long.

This rearrangement joins TRBV7-9 to TRBJ1-1; D might be TRBD1 (6 bases). The germline gives CDR1 SEHNR, CDR2 FQNEAQ (reference sequence). This CDR3 contains 12 residues. V lost 10 bases and J lost 4, with 13 bases in between. CDR3 sequence reads: CATHRVGTEAFF. CDR3 bases: TGTGCCACTCACAGGGTGGGCACTGAAGCTTTCTTT.

This clone was seen just once. CDR3 sequence: CASSPQGGAGKASGNTIYF. The CDR3, as DNA: TGTGCCAGCTCACCACAGGGAGGGGCAGGGAAGGCCTCTGGAAACACCATATATTTT. The gene calls are TRBV18 and TRBJ1-3; TRBD1 might be the D (5 bases). Trimming cost V 1 base and J 0 bases, with 19 bases left between them. The CDR3 spans 19 residues. Looked up from germline, CDR1 is KGHSH and CDR2 is LQKENI.

As for this clone: In the same sample, other DNA sequences code for this CDR3. This chain joins TRBV28 and TRBJ2-7, with 10 positions matching TRBD2. Germline V gives CDR1 MDHEN, CDR2 SYDVKM. Unmatched junction bases numbered 3, after V lost 4 bases and J lost 3 bases. The CDR3 extends over 14 amino acids. DNA for the CDR3: TGTGCCAGCAGTTCACTAGCGGGGCTCTACGAGCAGTACTTC. It yields the protein CASSSLAGLYEQYF.

The J gene is TRBJ2-7, the V gene TRBV30; TRBD2 is a possible D gene (6 bases). CDR1 is GTSNPN, CDR2 SVGIG, per germline (reference sequence). CDR3 size: 14 residues. Between the trimmed V and J ends, which lost 0 bases and 7 bases, there was a span of 16 bases. The CDR3, as DNA: TGTGCCTGGAGTGTAGGCGGGGTCCGTGGGGAGCAGTACTTC. Amino acid sequence: CAWSVGGVRGEQYF.